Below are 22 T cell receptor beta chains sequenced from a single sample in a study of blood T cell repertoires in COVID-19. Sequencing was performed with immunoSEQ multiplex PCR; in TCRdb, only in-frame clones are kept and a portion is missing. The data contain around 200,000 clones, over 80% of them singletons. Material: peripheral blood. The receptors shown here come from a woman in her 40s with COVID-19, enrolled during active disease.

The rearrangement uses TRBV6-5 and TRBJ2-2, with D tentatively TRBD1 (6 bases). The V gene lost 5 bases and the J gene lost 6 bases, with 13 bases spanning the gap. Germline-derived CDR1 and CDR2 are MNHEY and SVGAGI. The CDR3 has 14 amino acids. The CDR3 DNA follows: TGTGCCAGCAGTCAACAGGGAACTCCCGGGGAGCTGTTTTTT. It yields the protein CASSQQGTPGELFF.

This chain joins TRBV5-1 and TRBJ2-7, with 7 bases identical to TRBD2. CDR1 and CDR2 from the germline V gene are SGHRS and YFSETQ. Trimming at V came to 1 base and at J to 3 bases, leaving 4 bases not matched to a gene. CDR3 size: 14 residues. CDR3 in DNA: TGCGCCAGCAGCTTGAAGGGCGGGGGCTACGAGCAGTACTTC. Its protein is CASSLKGGGYEQYF.

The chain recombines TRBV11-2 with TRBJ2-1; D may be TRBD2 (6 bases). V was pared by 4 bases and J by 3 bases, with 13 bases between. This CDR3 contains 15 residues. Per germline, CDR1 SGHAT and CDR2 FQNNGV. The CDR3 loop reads CASSSGLRSYNEQFF. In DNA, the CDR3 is TGTGCCAGCAGCTCGGGACTCCGGAGCTACAATGAGCAGTTCTTC.

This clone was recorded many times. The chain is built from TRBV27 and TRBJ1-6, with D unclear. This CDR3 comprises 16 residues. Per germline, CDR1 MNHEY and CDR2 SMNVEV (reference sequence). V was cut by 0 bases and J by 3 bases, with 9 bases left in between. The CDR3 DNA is TGTGCCAGCAGTTTATCGATGGCAGTCTATAATTCACCCCTCCACTTT. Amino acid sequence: CASSLSMAVYNSPLHF.

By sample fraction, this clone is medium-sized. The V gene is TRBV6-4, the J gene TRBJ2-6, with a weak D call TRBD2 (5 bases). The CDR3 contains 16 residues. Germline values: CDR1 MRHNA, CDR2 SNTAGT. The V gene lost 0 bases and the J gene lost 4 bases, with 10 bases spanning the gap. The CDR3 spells CASSDSSGSGANVLTF. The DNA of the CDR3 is TGTGCCAGCAGTGACTCGTCGGGGAGCGGGGCCAACGTCCTGACTTTC.

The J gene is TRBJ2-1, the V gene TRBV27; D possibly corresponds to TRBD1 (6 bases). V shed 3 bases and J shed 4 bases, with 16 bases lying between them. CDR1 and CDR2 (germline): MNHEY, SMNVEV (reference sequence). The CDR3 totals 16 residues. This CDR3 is CASSLLAPTGYNEQFF. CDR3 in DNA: TGTGCCAGCAGTTTGCTCGCCCCGACAGGTTACAATGAGCAGTTCTTC.

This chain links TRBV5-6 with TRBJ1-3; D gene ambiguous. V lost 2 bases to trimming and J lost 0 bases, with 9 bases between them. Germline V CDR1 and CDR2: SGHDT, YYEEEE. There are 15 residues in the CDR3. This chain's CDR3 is CASSFQAFSGNTIYF. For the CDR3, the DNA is TGTGCCAGCAGCTTCCAAGCCTTCTCTGGAAACACCATATATTTT. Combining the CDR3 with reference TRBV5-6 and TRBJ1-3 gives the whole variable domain DAGVTQSPTHLIKTRGQQVTLRCSPKSGHDTVSWYQQALGQGPQFIFQYYEEEERQRGNFPDRFSGHQFPNYSSELNVNALLLGDSALYLCASSFQAFSGNTIYFGEGSWLTVV.

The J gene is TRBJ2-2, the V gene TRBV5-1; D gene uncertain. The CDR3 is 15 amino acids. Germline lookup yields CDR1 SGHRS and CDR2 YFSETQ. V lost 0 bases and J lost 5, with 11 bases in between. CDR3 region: CASSLGLQMTGELFF. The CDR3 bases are TGCGCCAGCAGCTTGGGTCTGCAGATGACCGGGGAGCTGTTTTTT.

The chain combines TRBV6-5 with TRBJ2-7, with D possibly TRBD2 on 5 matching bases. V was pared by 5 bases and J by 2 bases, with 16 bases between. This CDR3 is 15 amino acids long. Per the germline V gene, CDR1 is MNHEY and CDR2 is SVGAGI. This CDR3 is CASSTGLYGPYEQYF. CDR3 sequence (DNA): TGTGCCAGCAGTACCGGACTTTACGGCCCCTACGAGCAGTACTTC.

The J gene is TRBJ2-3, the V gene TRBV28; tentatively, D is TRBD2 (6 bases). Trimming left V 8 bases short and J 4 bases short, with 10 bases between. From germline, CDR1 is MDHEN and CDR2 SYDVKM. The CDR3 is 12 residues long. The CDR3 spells CASQGGADTQYF. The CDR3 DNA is TGTGCCAGCCAGGGCGGGGCAGATACGCAGTATTTT.

CDR3 in DNA: TGTGCCAGCAGTGGGCCCTATAATTCACCCCTCCACTTT. It codes for CASSGPYNSPLHF. The chain is built from TRBV12-3 or TRBV12-4 and TRBJ1-6, with unresolved D. V was trimmed by 5 bases and J by 2 bases, leaving 4 bases between them. This CDR3 is 13 amino acids long.

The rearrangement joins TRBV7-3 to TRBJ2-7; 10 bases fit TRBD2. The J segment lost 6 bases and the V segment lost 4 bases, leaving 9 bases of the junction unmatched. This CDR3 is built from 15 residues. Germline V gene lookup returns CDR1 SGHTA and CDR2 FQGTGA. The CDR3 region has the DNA TGTGCCAGCAGCTCATCAGCGGGAGGGCCAGGCGAGCAGTACTTC. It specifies CASSSSAGGPGEQYF. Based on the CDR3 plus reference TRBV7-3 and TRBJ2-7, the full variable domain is GAGVSQTPSNKVTEKGKYVELRCDPISGHTALYWYRQSLGQGPEFLIYFQGTGAADDSGLPNDRFFAVRPEGSVSTLKIQRTERGDSAVYLCASSSSAGGPGEQYFGPGTRLTVT.

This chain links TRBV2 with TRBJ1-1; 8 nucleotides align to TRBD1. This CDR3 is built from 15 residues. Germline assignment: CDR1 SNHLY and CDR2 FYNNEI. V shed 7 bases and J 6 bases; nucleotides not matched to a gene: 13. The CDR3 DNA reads TGTGCCAGCACTTGGGCCAAACAGGGGGTCGCTGAAGCTTTCTTT. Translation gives CASTWAKQGVAEAFF.

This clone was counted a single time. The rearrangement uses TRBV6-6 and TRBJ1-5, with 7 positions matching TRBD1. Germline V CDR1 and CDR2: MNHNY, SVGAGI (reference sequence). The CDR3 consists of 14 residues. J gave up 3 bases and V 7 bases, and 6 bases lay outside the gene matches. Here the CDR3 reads CASTLDRTNQPQHF. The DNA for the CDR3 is TGTGCCAGCACCTTGGACAGGACCAATCAGCCCCAGCATTTT.

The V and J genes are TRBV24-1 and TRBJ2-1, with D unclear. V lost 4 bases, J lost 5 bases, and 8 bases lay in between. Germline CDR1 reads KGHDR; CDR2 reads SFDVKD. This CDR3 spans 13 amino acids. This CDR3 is CATSEYTHNEQFF. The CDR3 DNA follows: TGTGCCACCAGTGAGTACACCCACAATGAGCAGTTCTTC.

The CDR3 DNA reads as TGTGCCAGCAGGGAACAGGGTGGTGGAAACACCATATATTTT. This sequence encodes CASREQGGGNTIYF. The rearrangement links TRBV27 to TRBJ1-3; perhaps TRBD1 as D (6 bases). Germline CDR1 is MNHEY and CDR2 is SMNVEV (reference sequence). V was pared by 6 bases and J by 3 bases, with 12 bases between. The CDR3 runs to 14 residues.

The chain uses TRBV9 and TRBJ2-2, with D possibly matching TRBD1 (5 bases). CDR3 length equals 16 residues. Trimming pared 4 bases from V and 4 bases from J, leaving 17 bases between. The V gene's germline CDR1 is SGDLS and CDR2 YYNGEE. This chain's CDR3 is CASSPALGVRTGELFF. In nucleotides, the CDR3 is TGTGCCAGCAGCCCCGCCCTAGGGGTTCGCACCGGGGAGCTGTTTTTT.

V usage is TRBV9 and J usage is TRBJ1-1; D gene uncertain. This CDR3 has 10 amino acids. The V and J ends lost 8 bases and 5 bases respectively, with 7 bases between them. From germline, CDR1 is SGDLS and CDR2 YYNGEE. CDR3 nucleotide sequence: TGTGCCAGTACACGAACTGAAGCTTTCTTT. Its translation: CASTRTEAFF.

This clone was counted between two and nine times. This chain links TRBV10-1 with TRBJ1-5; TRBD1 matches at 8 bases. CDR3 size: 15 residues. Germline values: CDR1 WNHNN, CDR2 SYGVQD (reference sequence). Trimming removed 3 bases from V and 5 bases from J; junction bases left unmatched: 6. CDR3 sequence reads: CASSDPGQDYQPQHF. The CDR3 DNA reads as TGCGCCAGCAGTGACCCGGGACAGGACTATCAGCCCCAGCATTTT.

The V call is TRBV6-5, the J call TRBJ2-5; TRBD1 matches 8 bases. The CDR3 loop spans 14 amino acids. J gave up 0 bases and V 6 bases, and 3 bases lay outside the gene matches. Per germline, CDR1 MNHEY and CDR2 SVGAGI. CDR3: CASSYRGNQETQYF. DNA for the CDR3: TGTGCCAGCAGCTACAGGGGGAACCAAGAGACCCAGTACTTC.

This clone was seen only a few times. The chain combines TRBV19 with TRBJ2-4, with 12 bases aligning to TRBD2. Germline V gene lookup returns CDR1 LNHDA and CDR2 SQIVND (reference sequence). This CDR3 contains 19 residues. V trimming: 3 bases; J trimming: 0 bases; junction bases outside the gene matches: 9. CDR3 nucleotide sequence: TGTGCCAGTAGTATGGGGACTAGCGGGTTCCGGGGAGCCAAAAACATTCAGTACTTC. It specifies CASSMGTSGFRGAKNIQYF.

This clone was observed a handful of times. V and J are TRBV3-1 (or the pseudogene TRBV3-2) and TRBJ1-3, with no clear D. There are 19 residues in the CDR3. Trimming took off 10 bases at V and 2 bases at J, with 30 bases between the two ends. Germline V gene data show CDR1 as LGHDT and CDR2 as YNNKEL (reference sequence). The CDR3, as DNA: TGTGCCACCACGGCAACGGACTTTTTGTCTGGGGAAACTGGAAACACCATATATTTT. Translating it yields CATTATDFLSGETGNTIYF.